This passage covers 32 T cell receptor beta chains from one sample sequenced in a study of OX40 agonist ivuxolimab in advanced cancers. Assay used: immunoSEQ multiplex PCR; TCRdb lists only in-frame clones, some missing. The data contain 45,000 to 50,000 clones, around 87% of them singletons. Specimen: CD4+ or CD8+ T cells sorted from blood, collected in a trial of the OX40 agonist ivuxolimab. These receptors all come from an adult with an advanced solid tumor such as melanoma, head and neck, liver or kidney cancer.

This clone is a singleton in its sample. An end of the junction does not agree with germline; a read error may underlie this. The chain joins TRBV28 to TRBJ1-2, with 7 positions matching TRBD1. Per the germline V gene, CDR1 is MDHEN and CDR2 is SYDVKM. The CDR3 loop spans 15 amino acids. CDR3 DNA sequence: TGTGCCAGCAGTTCCCCAGGGGGAGCTAACTATGGCCACACCTTC. Residues: CASSSPGGANYGHTF.

The V gene is TRBV2, the J gene TRBJ1-1; unclear D gene. The CDR3 runs 10 residues. Germline V lookup: CDR1 SNHLY, CDR2 FYNNEI. Trimming removed 7 bases from V and 7 bases from J, with 7 bases in between. The CDR3 sequence: CASTGSEAFF. In DNA form, the CDR3 reads TGTGCCAGCACAGGCAGTGAAGCTTTCTTT.

The V gene is TRBV6-5, the J gene TRBJ1-6; possible D gene TRBD1, 5 bases. V shed 2 bases and J shed 9 bases, with 11 bases lying between them. This CDR3 contains 14 residues. The V gene's germline CDR1 is MNHEY and CDR2 SVGAGI. The CDR3 DNA follows: TGTGCCAGCAGTTACCAGGGATTTAGTTCACCCCTCCACTTT. It yields the protein CASSYQGFSSPLHF.

The genes are TRBV2 and TRBJ1-6; tentatively, D is TRBD1 (6 bases). The germline V and J ends were trimmed by 6 bases and 9 bases, with 12 bases remaining between them. CDR1 is SNHLY and CDR2 is FYNNEI in the germline V gene. This CDR3 region has 13 residues. In DNA form, the CDR3 reads TGTGCCAGCAGAAGCACAGGGTTTTCACCCCTCCACTTT. Translated: CASRSTGFSPLHF. The full variable domain, completed using reference TRBV2 and TRBJ1-6, is EPEVTQTPSHQVTQMGQEVILRCVPISNHLYFYWYRQILGQKVEFLVSFYNNEISEKSEIFDDQFSVERPDGSNFTLKIRSTKLEDSAMYFCASRSTGFSPLHFGNGTRLTVT.

V usage is TRBV5-4 and J usage is TRBJ2-1; 7 bases line up with TRBD2. Losses at the gene ends were 0 bases for V and 0 bases for J; bases not matched to a gene: 3. The CDR3 has 16 amino acids. CDR1 SGHNT and CDR2 YYREEE come from the germline V gene (reference sequence). The chain's CDR3 is CASSLATSASYNEQFF. CDR3 in DNA: TGTGCCAGCAGCTTGGCCACTAGCGCCTCCTACAATGAGCAGTTCTTC.

This clone was observed a few times. This chain connects TRBV6-5 to TRBJ2-7, with a tentative D call TRBD1 (6 bases). Germline V CDR1 and CDR2: MNHEY, SVGAGI. V lost 5 bases, J lost 1 base, and 15 bases lay in between. CDR3 length equals 15 residues. DNA for the CDR3: TGTGCCAGCAGTCTTGAAAGGGGGTTATCCTACGAGCAGTACTTC. Protein: CASSLERGLSYEQYF.

The V gene is TRBV14, the J gene TRBJ2-3; no firm D call. Germline V gene lookup returns CDR1 SGHDN and CDR2 FVKESK. The ends were cut back, 2 bases at V and 5 bases at J, with 5 bases in the middle. The CDR3 runs 12 residues. The CDR3 here is CASSQTLDTQYF. The CDR3 DNA is TGTGCCAGCAGCCAAACCTTAGATACGCAGTATTTT.

The chain uses TRBV30 and TRBJ1-3, with unresolved D. Germline assignment: CDR1 GTSNPN and CDR2 SVGIG (reference sequence). V shed 0 bases and J shed 0 bases, with 6 bases lying between them. The CDR3 covers 14 residues. CDR3 DNA: TGTGCCTGGAGTGTAGGGCCCTCTGGAAACACCATATATTTT. Its translation: CAWSVGPSGNTIYF.

This clone appeared once. The V gene is TRBV30, the J gene TRBJ2-7, with 12 bases identical to TRBD1. The germline V gene encodes CDR1 GTSNPN and CDR2 SVGIG (reference sequence). The ends lost 4 bases at V and 7 bases at J; junction bases unmatched: 11. This CDR3 region has 15 residues. The CDR3 DNA follows: TGTGCCTGGAAGGTTTTGGGACAGGGGGCGAAGGAGCAGTACTTC. Translated: CAWKVLGQGAKEQYF. Complete variable domain (other parts from reference TRBV30 and TRBJ2-7): SQTIHQWPATLVQPVGSPLSLECTVEGTSNPNLYWYRQAAGRGLQLLFYSVGIGQISSEVPQNLSASRPQDRQFILSSKKLLLSDSGFYLCAWKVLGQGAKEQYFGPGTRLTVT.

The chain couples TRBV7-9 to TRBJ1-6, with D uncertain. Between the trimmed V and J ends, which lost 5 bases and 10 bases, there was a span of 18 bases. CDR1 SEHNR and CDR2 FQNEAQ come from the germline V gene (reference sequence). This CDR3 spans 15 amino acids. This CDR3 is CASSPNEALGSPLHF. CDR3 DNA sequence: TGTGCCAGCAGCCCCAATGAGGCCCTGGGATCACCCCTCCACTTT.

The chain has TRBV7-2 and TRBJ1-2; D uncertain. Germline V gene sequence: CDR1 SGHTA, CDR2 FQGNSA. The CDR3 sequence is 12 residues long. V lost 5 bases and J 6 bases, leaving 10 bases between the germline ends. As DNA, the CDR3 is TGTGCCAGCAGCCAGGTCATCGATGGCTACACCTTC. Amino acid sequence: CASSQVIDGYTF.

The chain combines TRBV28 with TRBJ1-2; D gene uncertain. Germline V gene data show CDR1 as MDHEN and CDR2 as SYDVKM. V shed 1 base and J shed 4 bases, with 7 bases lying between them. CDR3 length: 13 amino acids. The CDR3 is CASSLSVAYGYTF. CDR3 coding DNA: TGTGCCAGCAGTTTATCGGTGGCCTATGGCTACACCTTC.

This clone has more than one count but fewer than ten. J is TRBJ1-6 and V is TRBV14; D remains ambiguous. CDR1 is SGHDN and CDR2 is FVKESK in the germline V gene. CDR3 length: 13 amino acids. The V end was cut by 2 bases, the J end by 10 bases, with 9 bases between. The CDR3 protein is CASSQIGRSPLHF. The CDR3 nucleotides read TGTGCCAGCAGCCAAATTGGGCGATCACCCCTCCACTTT.

CDR3 sequence reads: CASGQDTQETQYF. The CDR3 region has the DNA TGTGCCAGCGGCCAGGACACCCAAGAGACCCAGTACTTC. The J gene is TRBJ2-5, the V gene TRBV28, with D possibly TRBD1 on 5 matching bases. The CDR3 consists of 13 residues. V was trimmed by 8 bases and J by 1 base, leaving 11 bases between them. Germline V gene data show CDR1 as MDHEN and CDR2 as SYDVKM.

The chain is built from TRBV27 and TRBJ2-5, with unresolved D. The germline CDR1 and CDR2 sequences are MNHEY and SMNVEV (reference sequence). The CDR3 sequence is 13 residues long. Trimming took off 2 bases at V and 7 bases at J, with 11 bases between the two ends. CDR3 sequence: CASSLGPTRTQYF. The CDR3 region has the DNA TGTGCCAGCAGTTTAGGGCCAACGCGGACCCAGTACTTC.

The rearrangement links TRBV6-5 to TRBJ2-7; a possible D gene is TRBD1 (6 bases). CDR1 is MNHEY and CDR2 is SVGAGI in the germline V gene. CDR3 size: 15 residues. V was clipped by 2 bases and J by 7 bases, with 18 bases between them. The CDR3 sequence: CASSYTQGGSREQYF. The DNA of the CDR3 is TGTGCCAGCAGTTACACACAGGGCGGTTCGAGGGAGCAGTACTTC.

This sequence joins TRBV12-5 and TRBJ1-2; D is perhaps TRBD1 (5 bases). There are 14 residues in the CDR3. V was trimmed by 6 bases and J by 2 bases, leaving 13 bases between them. Germline CDR1 and CDR2: LGHNT and FRNRAP. The chain's CDR3 is CASGPPTANYGYTF. CDR3 sequence (DNA): TGTGCTAGTGGCCCCCCGACAGCCAACTATGGCTACACCTTC.

This chain links TRBV7-9 with TRBJ1-2; D is undetermined. Germline loops: CDR1 SEHNR, CDR2 FQNEAQ (reference sequence). CDR3 length: 14 residues. V was cut by 4 bases and J by 8 bases, with 17 bases left in between. The DNA for the CDR3 is TGTGCCAGCAGCTCCCCGGGAGGTTCAGCGGGCTACACCTTC. Amino acids: CASSSPGGSAGYTF.

The chain has TRBV7-2 and TRBJ2-4; D possibly corresponds to TRBD2 (5 bases). CDR3 length equals 17 residues. CDR1 is SGHTA and CDR2 is FQGNSA in the germline V gene. The V end lost 0 bases, the J end lost 0 bases, and 12 bases lay between the germline ends. The CDR3 here is CASSLAGLAPAKNIQYF. CDR3 nucleotides: TGTGCCAGCAGCTTAGCCGGTTTAGCGCCAGCCAAAAACATTCAGTACTTC.

This clone was observed a handful of times. The gene calls are TRBV10-3 and TRBJ2-3; TRBD2 is a possible D gene (6 bases). V was cut by 0 bases and J by 0 bases, with 7 bases left in between. This CDR3 region has 15 residues. Germline loops: CDR1 ENHRY, CDR2 SYGVKD. CDR3 residues: CAISESGTSTDTQYF. CDR3 DNA: TGTGCCATCAGTGAGTCCGGGACTAGCACAGATACGCAGTATTTT.

V and J are TRBV14 and TRBJ2-1, with 10 bases lining up with TRBD2. This CDR3 has 14 amino acids. CDR1 and CDR2 (germline): SGHDN, FVKESK. V trimming: 4 bases; J trimming: 9 bases; junction bases outside the gene matches: 6. The CDR3 is CASSRTSGLGEQFF. The CDR3 DNA reads as TGTGCCAGCAGCCGGACTAGCGGTCTCGGTGAGCAGTTCTTC.

This chain uses TRBV27 with TRBJ1-1; a weak D match, TRBD1 (5 bases). The germline V gene encodes CDR1 MNHEY and CDR2 SMNVEV (reference sequence). The CDR3 has 16 residues. Trimming pared 2 bases from V and 0 bases from J, leaving 13 bases between. The DNA for the CDR3 is TGTGCCAGCAGTTTAGGGAGGGACTTCTTGAACACTGAAGCTTTCTTT. This gives the protein CASSLGRDFLNTEAFF.

V usage is TRBV7-2 and J usage is TRBJ2-7, with D possibly TRBD2 on 5 matching bases. V lost 5 bases and J 4 bases, leaving 12 bases between the germline ends. The CDR3 loop spans 13 amino acids. CDR1 SGHTA and CDR2 FQGNSA come from the germline V gene. CDR3 nucleotide sequence: TGTGCCAGCAGCCTACCCCGGAGGTACGAGCAGTACTTC. Protein product: CASSLPRRYEQYF.

This chain connects TRBV11-3 to TRBJ2-7, with a tentative D call TRBD2 (6 bases). The V gene's germline CDR1 is SGHNT and CDR2 YENEEA. The CDR3 covers 13 residues. Trimming stripped 5 bases from V and 4 bases from J, with 12 bases between. CDR3 loop: CASSLLRGYEQYF. The CDR3 region has the DNA TGTGCCAGCAGCCTCCTTCGGGGGTACGAGCAGTACTTC. The full variable domain, completed using reference TRBV11-3 and TRBJ2-7, is EAGVVQSPRYKIIEKKQPVAFWCNPISGHNTLYWYLQNLGQGPELLIRYENEEAVDDSQLPKDRFSAERLKGVDSTLKIQPAELGDSAVYLCASSLLRGYEQYFGPGTRLTVT.

The genes are TRBV19 and TRBJ1-5, with a tentative D call TRBD1 (5 bases). The germline V gene has CDR1 LNHDA and CDR2 SQIVND (reference sequence). V was pared by 7 bases and J by 4 bases, with 11 bases between. This CDR3 has 13 residues. CDR3 region: CASKVRENQPQHF. In DNA, the CDR3 is TGTGCCAGTAAGGTCAGGGAGAATCAGCCCCAGCATTTT. Full variable domain (remainder filled in from reference TRBV19 and TRBJ1-5): DGGITQSPKYLFRKEGQNVTLSCEQNLNHDAMYWYRQDPGQGLRLIYYSQIVNDFQKGDIAEGYSVSREKKESFPLTVTSAQKNPTAFYLCASKVRENQPQHFGDGTRLSIL.

The chain couples TRBV7-2 to TRBJ2-1, with 10 bases aligning to TRBD1. CDR3 length equals 15 residues. V lost 6 bases, J lost 4 bases, and 6 bases stayed unmatched. From germline, CDR1 is SGHTA and CDR2 FQGNSA. CDR3 region: CASRKDRGPYNEQFF. CDR3 in DNA: TGTGCCAGCAGAAAAGACAGGGGGCCATACAATGAGCAGTTCTTC.

The chain combines TRBV2 with TRBJ1-5, with D possibly matching TRBD1 (5 bases). The germline CDR1 and CDR2 sequences are SNHLY and FYNNEI. Trimming took off 2 bases at V and 1 base at J, with 15 bases between the two ends. The CDR3 spans 17 residues. This CDR3 is CASSERAGRRSNQPQHF. The CDR3, as DNA: TGTGCCAGCAGTGAAAGGGCAGGGCGTAGGAGCAATCAGCCCCAGCATTTT.

This chain joins TRBV9 and TRBJ2-5, with D unresolved. Germline V gives CDR1 SGDLS, CDR2 YYNGEE. CDR3 length: 14 amino acids. Trimming removed 0 bases from V and 5 bases from J, with 11 bases in between. For the CDR3, the DNA is TGTGCCAGCAGCGTAGGGCCCCTCGAGGAGACCCAGTACTTC. As protein: CASSVGPLEETQYF. Filled out from reference TRBV9 and TRBJ2-5, the complete variable domain reads DSGVTQTPKHLITATGQRVTLRCSPRSGDLSVYWYQQSLDQGLQFLIQYYNGEERAKGNILERFSAQQFPDLHSELNLSSLELGDSALYFCASSVGPLEETQYFGPGTRLLVL.

CDR3 region: CASSLMSDQPQHF. CDR3 in DNA: TGCGCCAGCAGCTTGATGTCGGATCAGCCCCAGCATTTT. The V gene is TRBV5-1, the J gene TRBJ1-5; no definite D call. V dropped 1 base and J dropped 5 bases, with 7 bases sitting between them. The CDR3 runs to 13 residues. Germline assignment: CDR1 SGHRS and CDR2 YFSETQ. Filled out from reference TRBV5-1 and TRBJ1-5, the complete variable domain reads KAGVTQTPRYLIKTRGQQVTLSCSPISGHRSVSWYQQTPGQGLQFLFEYFSETQRNKGNFPGRFSGRQFSNSRSEMNVSTLELGDSALYLCASSLMSDQPQHFGDGTRLSIL.

The rearrangement joins TRBV9 to TRBJ2-7; TRBD1 aligns across 9 bases. Trimming at V came to 0 bases and at J to 4 bases, leaving 8 bases not matched to a gene. The germline V gene has CDR1 SGDLS and CDR2 YYNGEE. The CDR3 extends over 16 amino acids. The CDR3 DNA follows: TGTGCCAGCAGCGTAGCGATAGGGACAGGGCAATACGAGCAGTACTTC. It yields the protein CASSVAIGTGQYEQYF.

The genes are TRBV27 and TRBJ2-1; possibly TRBD1 for D (5 bases). The V gene's germline CDR1 is MNHEY and CDR2 SMNVEV (reference sequence). The V gene lost 6 bases and the J gene lost 8 bases, with 14 bases spanning the gap. The CDR3 contains 13 residues. The CDR3 is CASSFALRDEQFF. The CDR3 DNA follows: TGTGCCAGCAGCTTCGCCCTCAGGGATGAGCAGTTCTTC.

The V gene is TRBV5-5, the J gene TRBJ1-1, with D possibly TRBD1 on 6 matching bases. Germline loops: CDR1 SGHKS, CDR2 YYEKEE (reference sequence). The CDR3 extends over 13 amino acids. V dropped 0 bases and J dropped 4 bases, with 7 bases sitting between them. The CDR3 reads CASSLVRGTEAFF. CDR3 coding DNA: TGTGCCAGCAGCTTGGTCAGGGGCACTGAAGCTTTCTTT.